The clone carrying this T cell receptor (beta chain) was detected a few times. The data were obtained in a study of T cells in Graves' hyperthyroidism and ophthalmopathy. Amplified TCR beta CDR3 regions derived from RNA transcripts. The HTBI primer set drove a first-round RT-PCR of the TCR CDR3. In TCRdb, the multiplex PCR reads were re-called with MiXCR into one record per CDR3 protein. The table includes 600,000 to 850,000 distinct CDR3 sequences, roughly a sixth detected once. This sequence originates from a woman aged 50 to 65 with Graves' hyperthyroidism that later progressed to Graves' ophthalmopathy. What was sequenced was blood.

The CDR3 DNA reads as TGTGCCAGCAGGACCCTGAGGACTAGCGGCCCCGGGGAGCTGTTTTTT. It codes for CASRTLRTSGPGELFF. The chain has TRBV2 and TRBJ2-2; 10 bases agree with TRBD2. The CDR3 runs to 16 residues. CDR1 and CDR2 from the germline V gene are SNHLY and FYNNEI. The J segment lost 6 bases and the V segment lost 6 bases, leaving 10 bases of the junction unmatched. The whole variable domain, remainder taken from reference TRBV2 and TRBJ2-2, is EPEVTQTPSHQVTQMGQEVILRCVPISNHLYFYWYRQILGQKVEFLVSFYNNEISEKSEIFDDQFSVERPDGSNFTLKIRSTKLEDSAMYFCASRTLRTSGPGELFFGEGSRLTVL.